This T cell receptor (beta chain) originates from a study of blood T cell repertoires in COVID-19. Study-level information: In each case, the material was cDNA or gDNA derived from T cells, B-cell-depleted T cells, or PBMCs.

The method was immunoSEQ multiplex PCR; TCRdb's version includes in-frame clones alone and lacks a portion of them. The sample records nearly 250,000 clones, roughly 83% being singletons. The CDR3 runs to 16 residues. Trimming left V 2 bases short and J 1 base short, with 13 bases between. The germline gives CDR1 SGHAT, CDR2 FQNNGV. The sequence was obtained from a woman aged 45 to 65 who had recovered from COVID-19. Sequenced sample: PBMCs or T cells enriched from blood (not recorded which). The chain links TRBV11-2 to TRBJ2-3; D gene ambiguous. CDR3 loop: CASSLSSGGGTDTQYF. The DNA of the CDR3 is TGTGCCAGCAGCTTAAGCTCCGGCGGAGGCACAGATACGCAGTATTTT.